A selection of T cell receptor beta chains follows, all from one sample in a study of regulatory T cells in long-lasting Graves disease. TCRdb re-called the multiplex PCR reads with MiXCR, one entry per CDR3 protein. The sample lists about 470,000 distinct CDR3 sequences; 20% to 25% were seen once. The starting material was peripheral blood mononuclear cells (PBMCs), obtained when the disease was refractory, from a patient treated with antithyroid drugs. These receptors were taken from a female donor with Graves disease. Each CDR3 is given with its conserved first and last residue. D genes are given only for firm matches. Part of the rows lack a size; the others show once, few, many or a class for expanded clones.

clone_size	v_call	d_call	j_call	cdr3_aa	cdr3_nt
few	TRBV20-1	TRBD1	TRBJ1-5	CSAKDRDQPQHF	TGCAGTGCTAAAGACAGGGATCAGCCCCAGCATTTT
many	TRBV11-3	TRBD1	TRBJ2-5	CASSLTGQGKETQYF	TGTGCCAGCAGCCTAACGGGACAGGGGAAAGAGACCCAGTACTTC
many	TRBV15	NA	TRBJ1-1	CATSSEDNTEAFF	TGTGCCACCAGCAGCGAAGATAACACTGAAGCTTTCTTT
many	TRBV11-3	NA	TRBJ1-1	CASSLGLAGRTEAFF	TGTGCCAGCAGCTTAGGCTTGGCAGGGCGCACTGAAGCTTTCTTT
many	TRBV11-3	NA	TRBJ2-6	CASSFQGPGANVLTF	TGTGCCAGCAGTTTCCAAGGGCCTGGGGCCAACGTCCTGACTTTC
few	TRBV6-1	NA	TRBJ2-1	CASVLHNEQFF	TGTGCCAGCGTTTTGCACAATGAGCAGTTCTTC
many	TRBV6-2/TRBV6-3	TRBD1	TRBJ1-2	CASSSLRDSGIYGYTF	TGTGCCAGCAGTTCACTCCGGGACAGTGGAATCTATGGCTACACCTTC
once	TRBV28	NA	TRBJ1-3	CASSLRYRVPGNTIYF	TGTGCCAGCAGTTTGCGTTACAGGGTGCCTGGAAACACCATATATTTT
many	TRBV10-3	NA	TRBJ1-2	CAITVEQGQGYTF	TGTGCCATCACCGTGGAGCAGGGTCAAGGCTACACCTTC
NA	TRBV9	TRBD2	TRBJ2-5	CASSVEGAVAGVETQYF	TGTGCCAGCAGCGTCGAGGGGGCGGTAGCGGGAGTTGAGACCCAGTACTTC
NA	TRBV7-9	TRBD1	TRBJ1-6	CASSLGGTGNSPLHF	TGTGCCAGCAGCTTAGGGGGGACAGGGAATTCACCCCTCCACTTT
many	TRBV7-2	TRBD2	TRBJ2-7	CASSRRREITYEQYF	TGTGCCAGCAGCCGCCGGCGGGAGATAACCTACGAGCAGTACTTC
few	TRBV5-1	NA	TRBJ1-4	CASSLEGRELFF	TGCGCCAGCAGCTTGGAGGGCCGGGAACTGTTTTTT
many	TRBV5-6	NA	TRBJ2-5	CASSQGNQETQYF	TGTGCCAGCAGCCAGGGAAACCAAGAGACCCAGTACTTC
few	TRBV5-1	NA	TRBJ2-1	CASSLHPETYNEQFF	TGCGCCAGCAGCCTCCACCCCGAAACTTACAATGAGCAGTTCTTC
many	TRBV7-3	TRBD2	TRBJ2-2	CASSLTGGADGTGELFF	TGTGCCAGCAGCTTAACCGGGGGGGCCGATGGCACCGGGGAGCTGTTTTTT
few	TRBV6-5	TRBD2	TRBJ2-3	CASSYSPGGDTQYF	TGTGCCAGCAGTTACTCGCCCGGGGGGGATACGCAGTATTTT
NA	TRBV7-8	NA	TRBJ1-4	CASSMERVPGDEKLFF	TGTGCCAGCAGTATGGAGAGGGTGCCCGGGGATGAAAAACTGTTTTTT
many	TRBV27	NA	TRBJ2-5	CASSSYGIHNQETQYF	TGTGCCAGCAGTTCCTACGGGATTCATAATCAAGAGACCCAGTACTTC
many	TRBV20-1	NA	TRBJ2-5	CSARDALAQETQYF	TGCAGTGCTAGAGACGCTTTAGCGCAGGAGACCCAGTACTTC
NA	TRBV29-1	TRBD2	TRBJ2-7	CSASGTSGPYEQYF	TGCAGCGCCTCAGGGACTAGCGGTCCCTACGAGCAGTACTTC
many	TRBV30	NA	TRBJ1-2	CAWSIADNYGYTF	TGTGCCTGGAGTATTGCAGATAACTATGGCTACACCTTC
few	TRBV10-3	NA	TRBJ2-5	CAISEPQTEETQYF	TGTGCCATCAGTGAGCCTCAAACTGAAGAGACCCAGTACTTC
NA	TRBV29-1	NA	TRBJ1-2	CSVEDGQGIHGYTF	TGCAGCGTTGAAGACGGGCAGGGGATCCATGGCTACACCTTC
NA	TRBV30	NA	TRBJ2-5	CAWSVGQGQETQYF	TGTGCCTGGAGTGTTGGGCAGGGCCAAGAGACCCAGTACTTC
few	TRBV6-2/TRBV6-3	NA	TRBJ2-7	CASSYSKSDDSSYEQYF	TGTGCCAGCAGTTACTCGAAATCCGATGACAGTTCCTACGAGCAGTACTTC
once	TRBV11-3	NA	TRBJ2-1	CASSFSWGNNEQFF	TGTGCCAGCAGCTTCTCGTGGGGGAACAATGAGCAGTTCTTC
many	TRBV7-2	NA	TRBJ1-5	CASSRGQLSNQPQHF	TGTGCCAGCAGTCGAGGGCAGTTGAGCAATCAGCCCCAGCATTTT
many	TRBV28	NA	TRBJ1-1	CASSFSGTTEAFF	TGTGCCAGCAGTTTTTCGGGGACCACTGAAGCTTTCTTT
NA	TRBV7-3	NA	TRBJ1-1	CASSLRGAGSEAFF	TGTGCCAGCAGCTTAAGGGGGGCAGGATCTGAAGCTTTCTTT
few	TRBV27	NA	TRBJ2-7	CASSLPGGADTTYEQYF	TGTGCCAGCAGTTTACCAGGAGGGGCGGACACAACCTACGAGCAGTACTTC
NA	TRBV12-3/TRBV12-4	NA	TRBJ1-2	CASSPSRRLRYGYTF	TGTGCCAGCAGTCCCTCCCGTAGACTCCGGTATGGCTACACCTTC
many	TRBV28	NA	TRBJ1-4	CASSLTPTNEKLFF	TGTGCCAGCAGCTTGACACCAACTAATGAAAAACTGTTTTTT
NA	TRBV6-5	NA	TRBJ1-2	CASRYDEGQNYGYTF	TGTGCCAGCAGATACGACGAGGGGCAGAACTATGGCTACACCTTC
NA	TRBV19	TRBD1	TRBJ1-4	CASRLSGTGDEKLFF	TGTGCCAGTAGGCTCTCCGGGACAGGGGATGAAAAACTGTTTTTT
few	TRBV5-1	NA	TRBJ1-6	CASSLEQGGNSPLHF	TGCGCCAGCAGCTTGGAACAGGGTGGAAATTCACCCCTCCACTTT
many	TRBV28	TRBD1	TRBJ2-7	CASRRTGAYEQYF	TGTGCCAGCAGGAGAACAGGGGCCTACGAGCAGTACTTC
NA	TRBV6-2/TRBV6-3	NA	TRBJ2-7	CASSPRAPPPYEQYF	TGTGCCAGCAGTCCCCGTGCCCCCCCTCCCTACGAGCAGTACTTC
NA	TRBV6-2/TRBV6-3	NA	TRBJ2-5	CASSYRRSETQYF	TGTGCCAGCAGTTACCGCCGTAGCGAGACCCAGTACTTC